This T cell receptor beta chain was identified in a study of beta chain features in type 1 diabetes (dated by TCRdb to 2016 to 2018). For context, the study as a whole: Patients and healthy donors did not differ in mean age, gender distribution, total cell number or subset yield. Regulatory and stem cell-like memory subsets were obtained from only 8 patients and roughly 8 healthy donors, while naive and central memory subsets were obtained from all 30 or so donors. A total of under 120,000,000 sorted cells were examined across all samples, and RNA yield correlated strongly with the number of cells per subset. In the study, recently diagnosed type 1 diabetes patients and matched healthy donors were compared on the TCRB repertoires of their sorted circulating CD4+ T cell subsets.

From each donor, a single peripheral blood sample of around 120 mL on average was drawn into heparinised tubes. A BD FACSAria II was used to sort naive, central memory, regulatory and stem cell-like memory CD4+ T cells with a panel that included CD45RO, CCR7, CD25, CD127, CD95 and CD27. Purity was above 95% for every sorted population. PBMCs were isolated immediately by Lymphoprep density gradient centrifugation and stained directly without culture. To minimize batch effects, samples were stained and sorted in pairs, one healthy donor with one patient per experiment. The entire isolated RNA was reverse transcribed using the High Capacity cDNA Reverse Transcription Kit, and thus expressed TCRB transcripts were sequenced. Deep immunoSEQ sequencing was applied to naive, central memory and regulatory T cell samples, giving an average of approximately 4 million total reads per sample. Sorted cells were lysed in RLT buffer, and RNA was extracted using DNase-treated RNeasy Micro or Mini kits according to cell number. Each cell subset was processed on its own to prevent cross-contamination, while patient and healthy donor samples were processed together. Using the immunoSEQ multiplex PCR, TCRB sequences were amplified from cDNA into 87-bp fragments spanning the CDR3 region. Sequencing of the amplicons was performed on the Illumina HiSeq platform. For the original study's pipeline: Synthetic template baselines were used to correct PCR bias computationally, reads within Hamming distance 2 were collapsed, and singletons that could not be merged were discarded. Reads were aligned to IMGT to assign V, D and J genes, CDR3 length, and insertions or deletions at six rearrangement sites. Within each subset, clonotype counts were normalized to sorted cell number, after which true diversity and Gini coefficients were computed with the tcR R package. The overlap coefficient, calculated on TCRB nucleotide sequences, was used to quantify repertoire sharing. The table was pulled from immuneACCESS by TCRdb, which kept in-frame rearrangements only. Such tables lose some clones; where checked, under half of the loss comes from unresolved V genes, and the rest has no known cause. The V and J calls and clone size were taken over from that table, and D and trimming were inferred from the DNA. The sample contains under 200,000 clones, about 9% of them found a single time. Clones ranked in the top ten supply more than 0.45% of the sample.

The CDR3 numbers 13 residues from cysteine through phenylalanine. Only CDR3 DNA is held: 39 bases, read in frame from base 1. At the junction V is shortened by 5 bases and J by 8 bases, with 15 bases in between. As encoded in the germline V gene (reference sequence), CDR1 is LNHDA while CDR2 is SQIVND. Results the study describes overall, beyond this receptor: Patients with type 1 diabetes made fewer insertions and deleted more nucleotides at VDJ recombination sites, implying thymic rearrangement abnormalities. A moderate but significant shortening of TCRB CDR3 length was observed in type 1 diabetes patients in all four CD4+ subsets. Naive, central memory and regulatory TCRB repertoires appeared to be more similar among patients than among healthy donors. Shorter templates might be favored by PCR, yet because patient and control samples were amplified and corrected together, any such skew would affect both groups equally. Because the HLA sub-analyses included only small numbers of individuals, any influence of HLA type on TCRB rearrangement was left unresolved. Sequencing cDNA rather than genomic DNA could over-represent highly expressing activated cells, although activation and CD3 levels did not differ between groups.

With respect to this clone: What this receptor recognizes is not known. No base-level quality is on record; no much larger clone is a single base apart.

The sequence was collected from a woman aged 18-29 years with type 1 diabetes. What was sequenced was central memory CD4+ T cells from blood. The chain is made from TRBV19 and TRBJ1-2; possibly the D gene is TRBD1, per 5 matching bases. The CDR3 region: CASSPGVTDGYTF. The DNA reads TGTGCCAGTAGTCCGGGGGTGACTGACGGCTACACCTTC.